Here is one T cell receptor beta chain with its context. The antigen it recognizes is unknown. Base-call qualities are not available, and no considerably larger clone is one nucleotide away. This sample is drawn from a study of T cell responses to AZD1222 COVID-19 vaccine (TCRdb year 2021). Background for the entire study: TCR sequencing covered fewer than 250 trial participants: 207 given two doses of AZD1222 and 26 given two doses of MenACWY control vaccine. Enrollment into the trials was organized by age into subgroups of 18-55, 56-69 and 70-plus years, and those subgroups contained approximately 160, 26 and 62 TCR-sequenced participants, respectively.

The CDR3 regions of human TCRbeta chains were analyzed by immunosequencing. The authors processed their data as follows. Repertoire TCRs were checked for matches against a reference library of SARS-CoV-2-specific TCRs that had been generated using the MIRA antigen-specificity platform. Breadth was defined as the fraction of unique TCRs that were SARS-CoV-2-associated, and depth was defined as the fraction of total T cells that were SARS-CoV-2-associated. Using the MIRA data, every spike-specific TCR was mapped to the spike region that the TCR reacted to and assigned to either a CD4 or a CD8 class. Log10-transformed breadth and depth values were compared by one-way ANOVA with Sidak's multiple comparisons tests. TCRdb mirrors the immuneACCESS table, restricted to in-frame sequences. Some clones are absent from its copies; in checked studies, under half trace to an unresolved V gene, and the reason for the others is unknown. D and trimming come from the DNA, and the V and J calls and clone size come from that table. The sample data list 150,000 to 160,000 clones, and about nine tenths of these were observed just once. Of the sample, just over 9% is held by the ten largest clones.

What the research found in general, with its limitations: Because no day 14 peak-response samples were available, the repertoires could be characterized only after the peak T cell response. CD4 TCRs associated with the vaccine covered the entire spike protein, and the dominant responses were in regions 160-218 and 743-854. Most participants were white British and females outnumbered males, and the authors suggested that clonal diversity may have been underestimated. The 56-69-year group was small, and its depth increase did not reach significance, likely because of low power. After two AZD1222 doses, both the breadth and the depth of spike-specific TCRs were significantly higher than at day 0 and than in MenACWY recipients. Conclusions about previously exposed vaccinees are limited, since just 5 to 7 AZD1222 recipients were seropositive for SARS-CoV-2 at baseline. Epitopes outside the regions mutated in the B.1.351 and B.1.1.7 variants were reportedly recognized by nearly half of the unique spike-specific TCRs.

CDR1 DFQATT and CDR2 SNEGSKA were looked up in the germline V gene (reference sequence). Compared with germline, V lacks 1 base and J lacks 11 bases; bases without a gene match: 5. From the cysteine through the phenylalanine, the CDR3 covers 11 amino acids. The retained sequence is limited to the CDR3, 33 bases, with the frame set at the first base. Read against the paper, the sample's time point label means: about 28 days (+/-7) after the second vaccine dose. AZD1222 recipients whose second dose came at about 4 weeks and those whose second dose came at about 12 weeks were combined into one group, since spike-specific TCR depth and breadth did not differ between the two schedules. Samples from vaccinated people were obtained from the UK trials COV001 and COV002, which included a single-blind randomized controlled phase 2/3 trial of AZD1222 (ChAdOx1 nCoV-19) in healthy adults. Trial participant PBMC samples were collected at day 0 and day 28 after the second dose for TCRbeta chain sequencing.

The clonotype originates from an adult who received the AZD1222 COVID-19 vaccine. The sample consisted of peripheral blood, taken 28 days after the second AZD1222 dose. The chain is made from TRBV20-1 and TRBJ2-7, and TRBD1 matches 7 of the central bases. The base sequence is TGCAGTGCTAGAGGCGCGACAGGGAAGTACTTC. Translated, this gives CSARGATGKYF.